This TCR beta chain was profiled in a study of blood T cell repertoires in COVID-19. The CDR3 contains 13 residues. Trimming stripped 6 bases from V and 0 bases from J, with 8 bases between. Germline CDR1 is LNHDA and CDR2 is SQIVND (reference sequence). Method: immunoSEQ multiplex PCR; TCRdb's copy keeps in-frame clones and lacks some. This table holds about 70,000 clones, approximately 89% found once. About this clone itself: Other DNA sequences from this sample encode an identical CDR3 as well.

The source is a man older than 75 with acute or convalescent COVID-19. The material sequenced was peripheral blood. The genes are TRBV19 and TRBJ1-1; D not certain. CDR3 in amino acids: CASSPPVNTEAFF. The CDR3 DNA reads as TGTGCCAGTAGCCCCCCTGTGAACACTGAAGCTTTCTTT.